The 23 T cell receptor beta chains in this list originate from one sample, sequenced in a study of cytomegalovirus exposure and HLA in healthy donors. Amplification used 60 Vbeta primers and 13 Jbeta primers. Assay: immunoSEQ multiplex PCR; the TCRdb copy retains only in-frame clones and omits some. The sample lists roughly 180,000 clones; 65% to 90% were seen once. The source material was PBMCs. These receptors originate from a girl aged 2 to 10 in good health and CMV-seropositive.

The chain is built from TRBV6-5 and TRBJ1-5; D gene uncertain. V shed 6 bases and J shed 6 bases, with 12 bases lying between them. This CDR3 spans 13 amino acids. Per the germline V gene, CDR1 is MNHEY and CDR2 is SVGAGI. The CDR3 sequence is CASSRAASQPQHF. The DNA for the CDR3 is TGTGCCAGCAGCCGCGCGGCAAGTCAGCCCCAGCATTTT.

This sequence joins TRBV18 and TRBJ2-1; no clear D gene. The CDR3 loop spans 13 amino acids. The germline gives CDR1 KGHSH, CDR2 LQKENI. V lost 3 bases and J lost 7, with 10 bases in between. The chain's CDR3 is CASSPVHRNEQFF. CDR3 coding DNA: TGTGCCAGCTCACCTGTTCACCGGAATGAGCAGTTCTTC.

This sequence joins TRBV7-9 and TRBJ1-4; tentative D call: TRBD1 (6 bases). CDR1 SEHNR and CDR2 FQNEAQ come from the germline V gene (reference sequence). There are 16 residues in the CDR3. V was shortened by 0 bases and J by 4 bases, with 12 bases between the two germline ends. Written as DNA, the CDR3 is TGTGCCAGCAGCTTAGCAGACAGGCTCCTTAATGAAAAACTGTTTTTT. Translated: CASSLADRLLNEKLFF.

The genes are TRBV11-3 and TRBJ2-7; 7 bases are shared with TRBD1. The CDR3 consists of 15 residues. Losses at the gene ends were 3 bases for V and 0 bases for J; bases not matched to a gene: 5. Germline CDR1 SGHNT, CDR2 YENEEA. The CDR3 here is CASSLETGSSYEQYF. CDR3 bases: TGTGCCAGCAGCTTGGAGACAGGGAGCTCCTACGAGCAGTACTTC.

The J gene is TRBJ2-1, the V gene TRBV19; 13 bases are a match to TRBD2. Germline lookup yields CDR1 LNHDA and CDR2 SQIVND (reference sequence). CDR3 length: 14 residues. With V trimmed by 10 bases and J by 8 bases, 8 bases remained unmatched. The CDR3 DNA sequence: TGTGCCACCCAGACTAGCGGGGGGATTGATGAGCAGTTCTTC. This encodes CATQTSGGIDEQFF.

V usage is TRBV14 and J usage is TRBJ1-2, with unresolved D. Germline values: CDR1 SGHDN, CDR2 FVKESK. The CDR3 contains 11 residues. The ends were cut back, 6 bases at V and 8 bases at J, with 10 bases in the middle. In nucleotides, the CDR3 is TGTGCCAGCAGGGGGTGGAGGGGCTACACCTTC. It translates to CASRGWRGYTF.

The chain links TRBV2 to TRBJ2-3; TRBD2 matches 14 bases. J was trimmed by 1 base and V by 10 bases; bases with no gene match: 13. The germline V gene has CDR1 SNHLY and CDR2 FYNNEI. This CDR3 comprises 18 residues. The CDR3 coding sequence is TGTGCCACCCTCCGGACTAGCGGGAGGTGTTGCGGCACAGATACGCAGTATTTT. Amino acid sequence: CATLRTSGRCCGTDTQYF.

J is TRBJ1-2 and V is TRBV4-1, with a weak D call TRBD1 (5 bases). The ends were cut back, 2 bases at V and 0 bases at J, with 10 bases in the middle. CDR1 and CDR2 from the germline V gene are MGHRA and YSYEKL. This CDR3 spans 15 amino acids. CDR3 loop: CASSQPTGANYGYTF. The DNA for the CDR3 is TGCGCCAGCAGCCAACCCACAGGAGCTAACTATGGCTACACCTTC.

The CDR3 loop reads CASSLEGGNQPQHF. The CDR3 DNA follows: TGTGCCAGCAGCTTAGAGGGAGGCAATCAGCCCCAGCATTTT. The chain has TRBV7-8 and TRBJ1-5; D remains ambiguous. The V gene's germline CDR1 is SGHVS and CDR2 FQNEAQ. Trimming removed 1 base at V and 2 bases at J, with 6 bases between. The CDR3 runs to 14 residues.

The CDR3 DNA sequence: TGTGCCAGCAGTGAACGTGGAGGGGTTAGCACCATATATTTT. It codes for CASSERGGVSTIYF. This chain uses TRBV6-1 with TRBJ1-3, with D perhaps TRBD1 (5 bases). Germline CDR1 MNHNS, CDR2 SASEGT. The CDR3 covers 14 residues. The germline V and J ends were trimmed by 2 bases and 9 bases, with 14 bases remaining between them.

V and J are TRBV28 and TRBJ1-2; 8 bases are a match to TRBD1. CDR1 MDHEN and CDR2 SYDVKM come from the germline V gene. The CDR3 has 15 amino acids. V lost 4 bases, J lost 2 bases, and 6 bases stayed unmatched. In nucleotides, the CDR3 is TGTGCCAGCAGTTCCCCAGGGGGCGCGAACTATGGCTACACCTTC. Protein sequence: CASSSPGGANYGYTF.

CDR3 DNA sequence: TGTGCCAGCTCACCGTTGGGGGGACCAGATACGCAGTATTTT. Translating it yields CASSPLGGPDTQYF. This rearrangement joins TRBV18 to TRBJ2-3, with D possibly matching TRBD2 (6 bases). Trimming removed 3 bases at V and 4 bases at J, with 11 bases between. This CDR3 region has 14 residues. The germline CDR1 and CDR2 sequences are KGHSH and LQKENI.

V usage is TRBV10-3 and J usage is TRBJ1-2, with D maybe TRBD1 (5 bases). The CDR3 consists of 14 residues. CDR1 is ENHRY, CDR2 SYGVKD, per germline. The V end was cut by 0 bases, the J end by 4 bases, with 9 bases between. The CDR3 region is CAISESGGSYGYTF. In nucleotides, the CDR3 is TGTGCCATCAGTGAGTCCGGGGGGTCCTATGGCTACACCTTC.

This clone was recorded once. The V gene is TRBV30, the J gene TRBJ2-2, with TRBD1 matching 10 bases. The V segment lost 3 bases and the J segment 5 bases; nucleotides outside the gene matches: 6. The CDR3 spans 15 residues. Looked up from germline, CDR1 is GTSNPN and CDR2 is SVGIG (reference sequence). This chain's CDR3 is CAWRVGTGETGELFF. In DNA form, the CDR3 reads TGTGCCTGGAGGGTGGGGACAGGGGAAACCGGGGAGCTGTTTTTT.

This clone was picked up a small number of times. This chain links TRBV4-1 with TRBJ1-5, with D possibly matching TRBD1 (6 bases). Germline CDR1 is MGHRA and CDR2 is YSYEKL. The CDR3 has 13 amino acids. Trimming took off 6 bases at V and 7 bases at J, with 13 bases between the two ends. CDR3 residues: CASSYRVYQPQHF. The CDR3 DNA reads TGCGCCAGCAGTTACAGGGTCTACCAGCCCCAGCATTTT.

This chain joins TRBV19 and TRBJ1-4, with D possibly being TRBD1 (5 bases). The V gene lost 3 bases and the J gene lost 7 bases, with 9 bases spanning the gap. From germline, CDR1 is LNHDA and CDR2 SQIVND (reference sequence). The CDR3 runs to 13 residues. The CDR3 coding sequence is TGTGCCAGTAGTATCGGGACTGGTGAAAAACTGTTTTTT. This sequence encodes CASSIGTGEKLFF.

This clone showed up just once. J is TRBJ2-1 and V is TRBV10-3; 10 nucleotides line up with TRBD2. The CDR3 totals 15 residues. V was pared by 6 bases and J by 4 bases, with 6 bases of the junction left unmatched. Germline CDR1 is ENHRY and CDR2 is SYGVKD. The CDR3 DNA follows: TGTGCCATCAGCCCCGGGACTAGCGTTTACAATGAGCAGTTCTTC. Translated: CAISPGTSVYNEQFF.

The chain recombines TRBV12-5 with TRBJ1-2; TRBD1 aligns across 11 bases. The CDR3 contains 18 residues. CDR1 is LGHNT and CDR2 is FRNRAP in the germline V gene. V lost 6 bases to trimming and J lost 2 bases; unmatched junction nucleotides: 14. The DNA for the CDR3 is TGTGCTAGTGGCATTGGACAGGGGGCAAATAAACTGAACTATGGCTACACCTTC. It is translated as CASGIGQGANKLNYGYTF.

This chain uses TRBV6-7 with TRBJ1-1; D remains unclear. TRBV6-7 is designated an ORF whose function remains uncertain. The CDR3 length is 16 residues. Trimming left V 0 bases short and J 6 bases short, with 17 bases between. CDR3 nucleotides: TGTGCCAGCAGTTACTCTATTGAGGGTAGGTCCCCTGAAGCTTTCTTT. This gives the protein CASSYSIEGRSPEAFF.

The rearrangement links TRBV9 to TRBJ1-2; 10 bases match TRBD1. The junction had 5 bases not matched to a gene; V was cut back by 3 bases and J by 6 bases. The CDR3 spans 14 residues. Germline CDR1 and CDR2: SGDLS and YYNGEE. CDR3 nucleotide sequence: TGTGCCAGCAGCGCAGACGGGACAGGGGATGGCTACACCTTC. The encoded protein is CASSADGTGDGYTF.

The chain is built from TRBV6-1 and TRBJ2-5; 10 positions agree with TRBD2. Germline CDR1 reads MNHNS; CDR2 reads SASEGT. V lost 8 bases to trimming and J lost 5 bases; unmatched junction nucleotides: 8. This CDR3 is 14 amino acids long. CDR3 protein: CASRSGGMGETQYF. CDR3 coding DNA: TGTGCCAGCCGTAGCGGGGGGATGGGGGAGACCCAGTACTTC.

This sequence joins TRBV29-1 and TRBJ1-2; D not certain. CDR1 and CDR2 from the germline V gene are SQVTM and ANQGSEA. The CDR3 has 14 residues. Trimming stripped 0 bases from V and 4 bases from J, with 12 bases between. CDR3 loop: CSVEDRHHGYGYTF. The CDR3 DNA is TGCAGCGTTGAAGATAGACACCATGGCTATGGCTACACCTTC.

This chain connects TRBV5-1 to TRBJ1-1; D is perhaps TRBD1 (5 bases). The CDR3 loop spans 18 amino acids. Trimming stripped 3 bases from V and 0 bases from J, with 21 bases between. CDR1 SGHRS and CDR2 YFSETQ come from the germline V gene. The CDR3 DNA reads as TGCGCCAGCAGCTCGATCCCGCCAGGGATGTTGGTGAACACTGAAGCTTTCTTT. It specifies CASSSIPPGMLVNTEAFF.